This TCR beta chain was sequenced during a study of T-cell memory formation after mild COVID-19. Study findings and constraints: While clones contracting from day 15 to 85 were balanced between CD4 and CD8, later expanders leaned CD4+.

Of note for this clonotype: Antigen specificity is unknown.

Using its own MiXCR run on the 5' RACE reads, TCRdb lists one record per CDR3 protein. The sample contains hundreds of thousands of distinct CDR3 sequences, approximately 19% of which appear only once. The sample was PBMCs or a T cell subset sorted from them (not recorded which). This TCR came from an adult woman who had mild COVID-19 (a few samples of this study predate the infection). Cell type and time point are not known.

The CDR3 nucleotides read TGCAGTGCCTGGGCAGATACGCAGTATTTT. It is translated as CSAWADTQYF. The gene calls are TRBV20-1 and TRBJ2-3, with D unresolved. V lost 6 bases, J lost 4 bases, and 5 bases lay in between. The CDR3 runs to 10 residues. The V gene's germline CDR1 is DFQATT and CDR2 SNEGSKA (reference sequence).